A selection of T cell receptor beta chains follows, all from one sample in a study of lymphopenia after photon versus proton radiotherapy. Repertoires were generated with immunoSEQ multiplex PCR, while TCRdb's copy carries only in-frame clones and drops some. The sample contains 23,000 or so clones, approximately 90% of which appear only once. This material consisted of peripheral blood, taken from a patient treated with photon-based radiotherapy. Receptors originate from a man aged 45-65 years with gastric cancer. Both conserved end residues are trimmed from each CDR3. Clone size is given for some rows only: seen once, a few or many times, or a class if the clone is expanded.

size,J,V,CDR3
-,TRBJ2-2,TRBV5-1,ASEMWGLGTGELF
-,TRBJ1-5,TRBV30,AWSVKGLGQPQH
-,TRBJ2-3,TRBV5-1,ASSVGRPTDTQY
-,TRBJ1-6,TRBV11-2,ASSLGGVSPLH
-,TRBJ2-4,TRBV14,ASSLLDIQY
-,TRBJ1-2,TRBV30,AWNEGVNGYT
-,TRBJ1-2,TRBV19,ASSLGLANGYT
few,TRBJ1-2,TRBV7-8,ASSLIVGRIPRGYT
-,TRBJ2-5,TRBV7-9,ASSLEGAGRETQY
medium-sized,TRBJ2-1,TRBV7-2,ASSLGGSVVVEQF
-,TRBJ2-3,TRBV6-4,ASSADDTDTQY
-,TRBJ2-3,TRBV2,ASTGTSTDTQY
-,TRBJ2-2,TRBV19,ASSMGGPGELF
-,TRBJ2-3,TRBV19,ASSIDLRTDTQY
-,TRBJ2-3,TRBV7-6,ASSSGTSVTSTDTQY
-,TRBJ2-7,TRBV15,ATSRGSEKGQY
-,TRBJ2-2,TRBV18,ASSPLAGGQAGELF
-,TRBJ2-2,TRBV7-7,ASSQDRNTGELF
-,TRBJ1-1,TRBV6-1,ASSVSRITEAF